These 14 T cell receptor beta chains share one sample of origin, sequenced in a study of T cells in Graves' hyperthyroidism and ophthalmopathy. Regions amplified from RNA transcripts were the TCR beta CDR3 regions. HTBI primers were employed in a first-round RT-PCR of the TCR CDR3. TCRdb called the multiplex PCR reads again in MiXCR, with one record for every CDR3 protein. The table lists 550,000 to 650,000 distinct CDR3 sequences, approximately 14% of them singletons. The specimen was blood. The origin of the receptors is a woman in her 40s with Graves' hyperthyroidism.

In its sample, this clonotype was seen many times. The chain recombines TRBV30 with TRBJ1-2; 9 bases line up with TRBD1. This CDR3 comprises 12 residues. V lost 8 bases and J lost 4; bases outside the gene matches: 5. Per germline, CDR1 GTSNPN and CDR2 SVGIG (reference sequence). Here the CDR3 DNA reads TGTGCCGTCGGGACAGGGATCTATGGCTACACCTTC. Translating it yields CAVGTGIYGYTF.

This clonotype was seen repeatedly, ten times or more. V is TRBV2 and J is TRBJ2-2; no definite D call. The CDR3 loop spans 15 amino acids. The V end lost 7 bases, the J end lost 0 bases, and 12 bases lay between the germline ends. The germline V gene has CDR1 SNHLY and CDR2 FYNNEI. CDR3 nucleotides: TGTGCCAGCATCCGAGAGACCGCGAACACCGGGGAGCTGTTTTTT. Translating gives CASIRETANTGELFF. The variable domain in full, completed from reference TRBV2 and TRBJ2-2, reads EPEVTQTPSHQVTQMGQEVILRCVPISNHLYFYWYRQILGQKVEFLVSFYNNEISEKSEIFDDQFSVERPDGSNFTLKIRSTKLEDSAMYFCASIRETANTGELFFGEGSRLTVL.

This clonotype came up many times. The J gene is TRBJ2-7, the V gene TRBV2; D may be TRBD1 (5 bases). V lost 6 bases and J lost 0, with 9 bases in between. Germline values: CDR1 SNHLY, CDR2 FYNNEI. This CDR3 region has 13 residues. CDR3 residues: CASREQVSYEQYF. The CDR3 DNA reads as TGTGCCAGCAGAGAACAGGTCTCCTACGAGCAGTACTTC.

This clonotype was seen many times. CDR3 region: CASSLKGGVGGYTF. The CDR3 nucleotides are TGTGCCAGCAGTTTAAAGGGGGGCGTTGGTGGCTACACCTTC. V gene TRBV27 combines with J gene TRBJ1-2; the D gene is possibly TRBD1 (6 bases). The CDR3 contains 14 residues. Germline-derived CDR1 and CDR2 are MNHEY and SMNVEV (reference sequence). The germline V and J ends were trimmed by 2 bases and 7 bases, with 14 bases remaining between them.

This clonotype was observed many times. The V and J genes are TRBV7-8 and TRBJ1-1; TRBD1 matches 9 bases. J lost 3 bases, V lost 4 bases, and 15 bases had no gene match. Germline CDR1 reads SGHVS; CDR2 reads FQNEAQ. This CDR3 is 18 amino acids long. CDR3 DNA: TGTGCCAGCAGCTCTTCAAGGGACAGGGTAAGGAGGCACACTGAAGCTTTCTTT. As protein: CASSSSRDRVRRHTEAFF. The whole variable domain, filled in from reference TRBV7-8 and TRBJ1-1, reads GAGVSQSPRYKVAKRGQDVALRCDPISGHVSLFWYQQALGQGPEFLTYFQNEAQLDKSGLPSDRFFAERPEGSVSTLKIQRTQQEDSAVYLCASSSSRDRVRRHTEAFFGQGTRLTVV.

This clonotype has a handful of counts. This chain uses TRBV2 with TRBJ2-3; D possibly corresponds to TRBD1 (5 bases). This CDR3 comprises 13 residues. Germline V gene sequence: CDR1 SNHLY, CDR2 FYNNEI. Trimming took off 6 bases at V and 4 bases at J, with 11 bases between the two ends. Written as DNA, the CDR3 is TGTGCCAGCAGCCTCAGGGCCCCAGATACGCAGTATTTT. Protein: CASSLRAPDTQYF.

At least ten counts were recorded for this clonotype. The chain joins TRBV7-3 to TRBJ2-5, with D tentatively TRBD1 (6 bases). This CDR3 is built from 13 residues. The germline V gene encodes CDR1 SGHTA and CDR2 FQGTGA. V shed 1 base and J shed 5 bases, with 8 bases lying between them. CDR3 protein: CASSLNQGETQYF. The CDR3 nucleotides are TGTGCCAGCAGCTTAAATCAGGGGGAGACCCAGTACTTC.

This clonotype has a count of ten or more. This sequence joins TRBV20-1 and TRBJ2-2, with 7 bases matching TRBD2. Per the germline V gene, CDR1 is DFQATT and CDR2 is SNEGSKA (reference sequence). V lost 3 bases to trimming and J lost 3 bases; unmatched junction nucleotides: 7. The CDR3 runs 15 residues. DNA of the CDR3: TGCAGTGCTAGCGGGACTAAAACCCACACCGGGGAGCTGTTTTTT. Its protein product is CSASGTKTHTGELFF.

This clonotype was seen many times. V gene TRBV28 combines with J gene TRBJ1-1, with D unclear. The CDR3 has 15 residues. Germline V lookup: CDR1 MDHEN, CDR2 SYDVKM. Deletions cut 0 bases from V and 1 base from J, with 9 bases between. The CDR3 DNA follows: TGTGCCAGCAGTTTATGGGGGATGGGGAACACTGAAGCTTTCTTT. The encoded protein is CASSLWGMGNTEAFF.

This clonotype appeared a few times. The rearrangement links TRBV5-1 to TRBJ1-2, with 9 bases that match TRBD1. CDR1 and CDR2 from the germline V gene are SGHRS and YFSETQ. The CDR3 covers 17 residues. V dropped 0 bases and J dropped 0; count of bases not matched to a gene: 6. The CDR3 protein is CASSLDYRGLANYGYTF. The DNA for the CDR3 is TGCGCCAGCAGCTTGGATTACAGGGGGCTGGCTAACTATGGCTACACCTTC.

The table lists this clonotype with many counts. The chain employs TRBV3-1 and TRBJ2-7; TRBD1 aligns across 10 bases. The V segment lost 4 bases and the J segment 5 bases; nucleotides outside the gene matches: 8. CDR1 LGHDT and CDR2 YNNKEL come from the germline V gene (reference sequence). This CDR3 spans 15 amino acids. CDR3 bases: TGTGCCAGCAGCCCCAATCCCGGGACAGGGGACGAGCAGTACTTC. Its translation is CASSPNPGTGDEQYF.

The chain links TRBV25-1 to TRBJ1-6; D may be TRBD1 (6 bases). The CDR3 length is 15 residues. V shed 5 bases and J shed 6 bases, with 14 bases lying between them. Germline-derived CDR1 and CDR2 are MGHDK and SYGVNS. The CDR3 DNA follows: TGTGCCAGCAGTTCCAAGGGGGGTGGTAATTCACCCCTCCACTTT. This translates into CASSSKGGGNSPLHF.

This clonotype appeared many times. The chain recombines TRBV28 with TRBJ2-3, with 7 nucleotides matching TRBD2. The CDR3 is made up of 15 amino acids. Germline lookup yields CDR1 MDHEN and CDR2 SYDVKM. V dropped 6 bases and J dropped 9; count of bases not matched to a gene: 15. The CDR3 reads CASSQMAGVSGTQYF. The CDR3 nucleotides read TGTGCCAGCAGCCAGATGGCGGGAGTAAGCGGCACGCAGTATTTT.

The rearrangement links TRBV29-1 to TRBJ1-1; 8 nucleotides align to TRBD1. The V gene end was trimmed by 6 bases and the J gene end by 4 bases; junction bases not matched to a gene: 7. The CDR3 is 13 residues long. Germline assignment: CDR1 SQVTM and CDR2 ANQGSEA. The CDR3 coding sequence is TGCAGCGTGGGGGGCAGGGGGCTCACTGAAGCTTTCTTT. Protein sequence: CSVGGRGLTEAFF.